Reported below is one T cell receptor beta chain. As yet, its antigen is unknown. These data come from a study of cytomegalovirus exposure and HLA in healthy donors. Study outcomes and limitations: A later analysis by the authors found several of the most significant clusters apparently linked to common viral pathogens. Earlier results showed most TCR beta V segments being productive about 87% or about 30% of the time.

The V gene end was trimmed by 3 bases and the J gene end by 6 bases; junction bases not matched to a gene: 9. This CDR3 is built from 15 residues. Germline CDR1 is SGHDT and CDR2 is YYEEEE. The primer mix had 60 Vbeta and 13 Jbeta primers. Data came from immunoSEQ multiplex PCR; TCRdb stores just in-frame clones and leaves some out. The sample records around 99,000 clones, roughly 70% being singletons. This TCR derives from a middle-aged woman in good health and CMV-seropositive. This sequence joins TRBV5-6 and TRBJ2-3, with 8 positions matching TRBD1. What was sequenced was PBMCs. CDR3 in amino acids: CASSYWTGLGDTQYF. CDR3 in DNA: TGTGCCAGCAGCTACTGGACAGGGCTGGGGGATACGCAGTATTTT.